This T cell receptor beta chain came from a study of cytomegalovirus exposure and HLA in healthy donors. Study-wide points: In a later analysis, a missense DCLRE1C variant was linked to TCR beta V- and J-gene trimming. The study found most TCR sequences rare, yet found some public TCRs in many donors. CMV serostatus was the sole immune exposure information available. Being indistinguishable, some V segments were excluded, TRBV6-2 and TRBV6-3 among them.

Germline V gene data show CDR1 as SGHRS and CDR2 as YFSETQ. This CDR3 has 16 amino acids. The J segment lost 8 bases and the V segment lost 4 bases, leaving 13 bases of the junction unmatched. With respect to this clone: Its antigen is unknown.

13 Jbeta primers and 60 Vbeta primers were used for the PCR. Assay: immunoSEQ multiplex PCR; the TCRdb copy retains only in-frame clones and omits some. The sample includes 150,000 to 180,000 clones, approximately 80% of them seen just once. This clonotype originated in a woman aged 40 to 55 in good health and CMV-seronegative. The sample consisted of PBMCs. The genes are TRBV5-1 and TRBJ1-4, with 8 nucleotides matching TRBD1. The CDR3 region is CASSRMDRELGEKLFF. CDR3 nucleotide sequence: TGCGCCAGCAGCCGGATGGACAGGGAACTGGGGGAAAAACTGTTTTTT.